The 27 T cell receptor beta chains presented below share a single source sample, sequenced in a study of T-cell memory formation after mild COVID-19. MiXCR, applied by TCRdb to the 5' RACE reads, yields one record per CDR3 protein. Of 400,000 to 450,000 distinct CDR3 sequences in the sample, about a sixth were seen once. The sequenced sample was PBMCs or a T cell subset sorted from them (not recorded which). The receptors originated from a man aged 18-30 years who had mild COVID-19 (a few samples of this study predate the infection). Cell type and time point are not known.

V is TRBV6-5 and J is TRBJ2-1; D not resolved. This CDR3 is built from 14 residues. CDR1 and CDR2 from the germline V gene are MNHEY and SVGAGI. V shed 0 bases and J shed 8 bases, with 11 bases lying between them. CDR3 DNA sequence: TGTGCCAGCAGTTACTCGCGACCCTCAGATGAGCAGTTCTTC. Translating it yields CASSYSRPSDEQFF.

The V gene is TRBV4-1, the J gene TRBJ1-5, with a possible D match to TRBD1 (5 bases). V gave up 1 base and J gave up 6 bases, with 13 bases separating them. The CDR3 length is 15 residues. Germline V gene lookup returns CDR1 MGHRA and CDR2 YSYEKL. Here the CDR3 reads CASSQVVRAGQPQHF. For the CDR3, the DNA is TGCGCCAGCAGCCAAGTAGTCAGGGCCGGTCAGCCCCAGCATTTT.

This clonotype was counted between two and nine times. This CDR3 reads CSVSTTGLLDEQYF. The CDR3 DNA follows: TGCAGCGTCTCCACGACAGGGCTCCTCGACGAGCAGTACTTC. This chain joins TRBV29-1 and TRBJ2-7; 7 nucleotides line up with TRBD1. CDR1 SQVTM and CDR2 ANQGSEA come from the germline V gene. This CDR3 is 14 amino acids long. The J segment lost 5 bases and the V segment lost 6 bases, leaving 13 bases of the junction unmatched.

This clonotype has more than one count but fewer than ten. The chain carries TRBV5-1 and TRBJ2-7; 10 positions agree with TRBD1. This CDR3 region has 13 residues. J was trimmed by 6 bases and V by 3 bases; bases with no gene match: 3. Germline V gene lookup returns CDR1 SGHRS and CDR2 YFSETQ. The CDR3 is CASSWGTGAEQYV. CDR3 coding DNA: TGCGCCAGCAGCTGGGGGACAGGGGCCGAGCAGTACGTC.

This chain joins TRBV5-1 and TRBJ2-3, with unresolved D. Germline V gene data show CDR1 as SGHRS and CDR2 as YFSETQ. The CDR3 is made up of 14 amino acids. The V gene lost 7 bases and the J gene lost 0 bases, with 12 bases spanning the gap. Here the CDR3 reads CASRMAQSTDTQYF. The DNA for the CDR3 is TGCGCCAGCCGCATGGCACAGAGCACAGATACGCAGTATTTT. Combining the CDR3 with reference TRBV5-1 and TRBJ2-3 gives the whole variable domain KAGVTQTPRYLIKTRGQQVTLSCSPISGHRSVSWYQQTPGQGLQFLFEYFSETQRNKGNFPGRFSGRQFSNSRSEMNVSTLELGDSALYLCASRMAQSTDTQYFGPGTRLTVL.

This clonotype has at least ten counts. The chain combines TRBV7-2 with TRBJ2-3; D gene ambiguous. The length of the CDR3 is 13 residues. V dropped 1 base and J dropped 6 bases, with 8 bases sitting between them. From germline, CDR1 is SGHTA and CDR2 FQGNSA. The CDR3 region has the DNA TGTGCCAGCAGCTTAGGGAACGGGGATACGCAGTATTTT. Translating it yields CASSLGNGDTQYF.

The CDR3 DNA reads TGTGCCAGTAGCAAGACAGGGGACCTCAACACTGAAGCTTTCTTT. Encoded protein: CASSKTGDLNTEAFF. This chain links TRBV19 with TRBJ1-1, with 8 bases matching TRBD1. The germline gives CDR1 LNHDA, CDR2 SQIVND (reference sequence). The V and J ends lost 6 bases and 2 bases, in that order; junction bases with no gene match: 8. The CDR3 covers 15 residues.

The chain recombines TRBV5-6 with TRBJ1-2; D possibly corresponds to TRBD1 (5 bases). This CDR3 is 13 amino acids long. V was shortened by 4 bases and J by 5 bases, with 12 bases between the two germline ends. Germline CDR1 is SGHDT and CDR2 is YYEEEE. In DNA, the CDR3 is TGTGCCAGCAGCCGGCGGGGGGATTATGGCTACACCTTC. Its protein is CASSRRGDYGYTF. The full variable domain, in which reference TRBV5-6 and TRBJ1-2 provide the parts outside the CDR3, is DAGVTQSPTHLIKTRGQQVTLRCSPKSGHDTVSWYQQALGQGPQFIFQYYEEEERQRGNFPDRFSGHQFPNYSSELNVNALLLGDSALYLCASSRRGDYGYTFGSGTRLTVV.

A few counts support this clonotype. The rearrangement uses TRBV20-1 and TRBJ1-2; no reliable D call. CDR3 size: 11 residues. V lost 6 bases and J lost 5, with 10 bases in between. Per the germline V gene, CDR1 is DFQATT and CDR2 is SNEGSKA (reference sequence). CDR3 DNA sequence: TGCAGTGCCCCAGACATTTATGGCTACACCTTC. Translation: CSAPDIYGYTF.

The chain uses TRBV6-2 or TRBV6-3 and TRBJ2-5; TRBD1 matches 8 bases. J lost 5 bases, V lost 1 base, and 6 bases had no gene match. Germline CDR1 is MNHEY and CDR2 is SVGEGT. There are 15 residues in the CDR3. Here the CDR3 DNA reads TGTGCCAGCAGTTACTACGGCAGGGGGCAGGAGACCCAGTACTTC. It codes for CASSYYGRGQETQYF.

This clonotype was counted at least ten times. The chain couples TRBV10-2 to TRBJ2-7; 7 bases fit TRBD1. Germline trimming cut 8 bases from V and 1 base from J; bases unmatched to any gene: 5. The CDR3 runs 13 residues. Germline V lookup: CDR1 WSHSY, CDR2 SAAADI. In DNA form, the CDR3 reads TGCGCCAGCCGGGACAGTTCTTCCTACGAGCAGTACGTC. Its translation: CASRDSSSYEQYV.

The chain employs TRBV5-4 and TRBJ1-3; unclear D gene. Germline CDR1 reads SGHNT; CDR2 reads YYREEE (reference sequence). V gave up 9 bases and J gave up 2 bases, with 15 bases separating them. The CDR3 extends over 14 amino acids. The CDR3 spells CATYPRVPGNTIYF. The DNA of the CDR3 is TGTGCCACCTACCCTAGGGTTCCTGGAAACACCATATATTTT.

V is TRBV11-2 and J is TRBJ2-3; D is possibly TRBD1 (6 bases). The CDR3 is made up of 17 amino acids. The V gene's germline CDR1 is SGHAT and CDR2 FQNNGV. Deletions cut 0 bases from V and 2 bases from J, with 15 bases between. CDR3 nucleotide sequence: TGTGCCAGCAGCTTAGATGAGAGAGGGGGACCCACAGATACGCAGTATTTT. Translated, it gives CASSLDERGGPTDTQYF. Full variable domain (rest looked up from reference TRBV11-2 and TRBJ2-3): EAGVAQSPRYKIIEKRQSVAFWCNPISGHATLYWYQQILGQGPKLLIQFQNNGVVDDSQLPKDRFSAERLKGVDSTLKIQPAKLEDSAVYLCASSLDERGGPTDTQYFGPGTRLTVL.

This clonotype occurred a few times. V and J are TRBV7-3 and TRBJ2-1; no reliable D call. The V end lost 4 bases, the J end lost 11 bases, and 12 bases lay between the germline ends. CDR3 length equals 12 residues. The germline V gene encodes CDR1 SGHTA and CDR2 FQGTGA. CDR3 sequence: CASSSLVGQQFF. For the CDR3, the DNA is TGTGCCAGCAGCTCCCTGGTAGGACAGCAGTTCTTC.

This clonotype was observed a handful of times. The J gene is TRBJ1-1, the V gene TRBV15; 7 nucleotides align to TRBD1. Germline lookup yields CDR1 LNHNV and CDR2 YYDKDF (reference sequence). V was clipped by 3 bases and J by 2 bases; unmatched bases: 9. This CDR3 region has 16 residues. CDR3: CATSSRPGGRNTEAFF. The CDR3, as DNA: TGTGCCACCAGCAGTAGACCAGGGGGACGAAACACTGAAGCTTTCTTT.

The chain combines TRBV27 with TRBJ2-6; D not certain. CDR1 is MNHEY, CDR2 SMNVEV, per germline (reference sequence). The CDR3 loop spans 15 amino acids. The ends were cut back, 3 bases at V and 0 bases at J, with 6 bases in the middle. The CDR3 is CASSFGYSGANVLTF. The DNA for the CDR3 is TGTGCCAGCAGTTTCGGATACTCTGGGGCCAACGTCCTGACTTTC. The full variable domain, its missing parts supplied by reference TRBV27 and TRBJ2-6, is EAQVTQNPRYLITVTGKKLTVTCSQNMNHEYMSWYRQDPGLGLRQIYYSMNVEVTDKGDVPEGYKVSRKEKRNFPLILESPSPNQTSLYFCASSFGYSGANVLTFGAGSRLTVL.

J is TRBJ2-7 and V is TRBV4-2; D might be TRBD1 or TRBD2, each matching 5 bases. The V gene's germline CDR1 is LGHNA and CDR2 YNFKEQ. The CDR3 covers 16 residues. V lost 4 bases and J lost 5, with 21 bases in between. This chain's CDR3 is CASSRAVGTGEDEQYF. Written as DNA, the CDR3 is TGTGCCAGCAGCCGAGCTGTCGGGACGGGTGAGGACGAGCAGTACTTC.

The V and J genes are TRBV6-1 and TRBJ2-7; the D call may be TRBD1 or TRBD2 (5 bases each). CDR1 and CDR2 (germline): MNHNS, SASEGT. V was clipped by 8 bases and J by 6 bases, with 20 bases between them. The CDR3 loop spans 14 amino acids. The CDR3 sequence: CASALGRTQTEQYF. The CDR3 bases are TGTGCCAGCGCCCTGGGACGGACCCAGACCGAGCAGTACTTC.

The gene calls are TRBV9 and TRBJ2-7; D gene ambiguous. The CDR3 totals 13 residues. Trimming removed 6 bases at V and 2 bases at J, with 12 bases between. Germline V gene sequence: CDR1 SGDLS, CDR2 YYNGEE. CDR3 sequence (DNA): TGTGCCAGCATCGCCGGTGGCCCCTACGAGCAGTACGTC. This sequence encodes CASIAGGPYEQYV.

This chain links TRBV5-5 with TRBJ1-1; TRBD1 matches at 8 bases. This CDR3 region has 13 residues. The ends lost 8 bases at V and 5 bases at J; junction bases unmatched: 8. The germline V gene has CDR1 SGHKS and CDR2 YYEKEE (reference sequence). The DNA for the CDR3 is TGTGCCAGAAGCAGGGGGCAGGTTACTGAAGCTTTCTTT. Protein product: CARSRGQVTEAFF.

The gene calls are TRBV6-2 or TRBV6-3 and TRBJ2-7, with D unresolved. The V end lost 6 bases, the J end lost 0 bases, and 15 bases lay between the germline ends. In germline, CDR1 is MNHEY, CDR2 SVGEGT. The length of the CDR3 is 15 residues. CDR3 loop: CASSDTFRSSYEQYV. The CDR3 DNA follows: TGTGCCAGCAGCGACACCTTCAGGAGCTCCTACGAGCAGTACGTC.

In its sample, this clonotype was seen a few times. The rearrangement joins TRBV7-7 to TRBJ2-1; 7 positions agree with TRBD1. The CDR3 sequence is 17 residues long. Germline V lookup: CDR1 SSHAT, CDR2 FNYEAQ (reference sequence). V gave up 5 bases and J gave up 0 bases; unmatched junction bases: 10. The CDR3 loop is CASSPRTGRSSYNEQFF. The CDR3 DNA reads TGTGCCAGCAGCCCTCGGACAGGCAGGAGCTCCTACAATGAGCAGTTCTTC.

V gene TRBV11-3 combines with J gene TRBJ2-1, with TRBD1 as a possible D gene (5 bases). This CDR3 is 15 amino acids long. Trimming pared 1 base from V and 2 bases from J, leaving 9 bases between. The germline gives CDR1 SGHNT, CDR2 YENEEA. CDR3 in DNA: TGTGCCAGCAGCTTAGTAGGGGCCCCCTACAATGAGCAGTTCTTC. It specifies CASSLVGAPYNEQFF.

The chain is built from TRBV7-3 and TRBJ2-7, with 13 bases fitting TRBD2. The CDR3 contains 14 residues. Germline assignment: CDR1 SGHTA and CDR2 FQGTGA. V lost 5 bases, J lost 5 bases, and 3 bases stayed unmatched. This CDR3 reads CASSTGLAGDEQYF. CDR3 nucleotide sequence: TGTGCCAGCAGCACCGGACTAGCGGGGGACGAGCAGTACTTC.

This clonotype was counted only a few times. The chain links TRBV5-1 to TRBJ2-1; D is unclear. CDR3 length: 14 residues. CDR1 and CDR2 from the germline V gene are SGHRS and YFSETQ. With 0 bases removed from V and 6 bases from J, the gap between germline ends came to 10 bases. The CDR3 protein is CASSLDWIGNEQFF. The CDR3 DNA is TGCGCCAGCAGCTTGGATTGGATAGGCAATGAGCAGTTCTTC.

This clonotype was seen a few times. The V call is TRBV24-1, the J call TRBJ2-2; 8 bases are a match to TRBD1. Germline CDR1 and CDR2: KGHDR and SFDVKD. V was clipped by 2 bases and J by 6 bases; unmatched bases: 4. This CDR3 is built from 15 residues. In DNA form, the CDR3 reads TGTGCCACCAGTGATTGGGGGACAGGCGCCGGGGAGCTGTTTTTT. Translating gives CATSDWGTGAGELFF.

J is TRBJ1-1 and V is TRBV6-5; no definite D call. CDR1 is MNHEY, CDR2 SVGAGI, per germline. CDR3 size: 13 residues. Trimming removed 5 bases from V and 11 bases from J, with 18 bases in between. The CDR3 nucleotides are TGTGCCAGCAGTCCTGGGCCGTGGGGTATTGCTTTCTTT. Its translation is CASSPGPWGIAFF.